This TCR beta chain was sequenced in a study of OX40 agonist ivuxolimab in advanced cancers. For the study at large: Administration of intravenous ivuxolimab to patients occurred every 2 weeks at 0.01 to 10 mg/kg. Of mixed ages from about 20 to 80 and averaging approximately 60 years, the group was more than 65% male. Recorded diagnoses for dose-escalation patients were hepatocellular carcinoma, melanoma, renal cell or head and neck cancer.

Clones were read by immunoSEQ multiplex PCR, and TCRdb kept only the in-frame ones, dropping some. This table holds approximately 68,000 clones, under 95% found once. The length of the CDR3 is 13 residues. Germline values: CDR1 SQVTM, CDR2 ANQGSEA. V lost 1 base and J lost 6; bases outside the gene matches: 4. As for this clone: The antigen remains unidentified.

Study-wide findings and caveats: Certain nonresponding patients likewise had low normalized T-cell clonal expansion.

V and J are TRBV29-1 and TRBJ2-5; 8 nucleotides agree with TRBD1. The sequence came from an adult with an advanced solid tumor such as melanoma, head and neck, liver or kidney cancer. The source material was CD4+ or CD8+ T cells sorted from blood, sampled in a trial of the OX40 agonist ivuxolimab. This chain's CDR3 is CSVEGTGRKTQYF. Written as DNA, the CDR3 is TGCAGCGTTGAAGGGACAGGGAGGAAGACCCAGTACTTC.